This T cell receptor beta chain was documented in a study of OX40 agonist ivuxolimab in advanced cancers. The CDR3 consists of 15 residues. With 5 bases removed from V and 3 bases from J, the gap between germline ends came to 17 bases. Germline V gives CDR1 SGHVS, CDR2 FQNEAQ. Profiling relied on immunoSEQ multiplex PCR, and the TCRdb table lists in-frame clones only, not all of them. There are some 23,000 clones in the sample; around 80% occur only once, and approximately 14% lies in the top ten. Sequenced here: CD4+ or CD8+ T cells sorted from blood, sampled in a trial of the OX40 agonist ivuxolimab. The receptor was derived from an adult with an advanced solid tumor such as melanoma, head and neck, liver or kidney cancer. The chain employs TRBV7-8 and TRBJ2-7; D gene unclear. The CDR3 DNA reads TGTGCCAGCAGCACACCCCGAGGCGCCTTCTACGAGCAGTACTTC. Translating it yields CASSTPRGAFYEQYF.